These T cell receptor beta chains were read from a single sample in a study of monozygotic twins with inflammatory bowel disease. TCRdb reprocessed the 5' RACE reads, keeping one entry per CDR3 protein, no DNA. Recorded for this sample: a few hundred thousand distinct CDR3 sequences. The specimen sequenced was blood. All receptors derive from a human donor with ulcerative colitis or Crohn's disease, or a healthy co-twin of an affected twin (not recorded which). Both conserved end residues are part of each CDR3. Each record gives: V gene, J gene, CDR3 protein.

TRBV12-3/TRBV12-4	TRBJ1-3	CASSRKQTGGNTIYF
TRBV5-1	TRBJ2-1	CASSLQSGDEQFF
TRBV5-1	TRBJ2-2	CASSPTTDTGELFF
TRBV5-5	TRBJ1-5	CASSLVMGSNQPQHF
TRBV2	TRBJ2-2	CASAGQYTGELFF
TRBV4-1	TRBJ1-1	CASSPDRAPMNTEAFF
TRBV20-1	TRBJ2-4	CSARVGAEAKNIQYF
TRBV6-6	TRBJ1-1	CASSYGQGNTEAFF
TRBV12-3/TRBV12-4	TRBJ1-2	CASSRAGYGYTF
TRBV18	TRBJ1-5	CASSPLAGLNQPQHF
TRBV6-5	TRBJ2-2	CASSSGRNTGELFF
TRBV5-1	TRBJ2-3	CASSDGTSSTDTQYF
TRBV5-6	TRBJ2-2	CASSLESVRTGELFF
TRBV6-5	TRBJ2-6	CASSYEAWTGANVLTF
TRBV6-5	TRBJ2-1	CASSYGTGDYNEQFF
TRBV20-1	TRBJ2-7	CSARVGAGGYEQYF
TRBV5-1	TRBJ1-2	CASSSKDTANYGYTF
TRBV4-2	TRBJ1-6	CASSQVSGRSYNSPLHF
TRBV3-1	TRBJ1-1	CASSQEGGSTEAFF
TRBV7-9	TRBJ2-3	CASSPRTTDTQYF
TRBV20-1	TRBJ2-7	CSARDGGLAGFSYEQYF
TRBV13	TRBJ1-1	CASSLRRRMMDTEAFF
TRBV6-1	TRBJ2-2	CASSAREGFNTGELFF